These 5 T cell receptor beta chains share one sample of origin, sequenced in a study of radiotherapy plus CTLA-4 blockade in lung cancer. Assay: immunoSEQ multiplex PCR; the TCRdb copy retains only in-frame clones and omits some. The sample contains roughly 93,000 clones, 82% of which appear only once. Sequenced here: peripheral blood, sampled from a patient treated with radiotherapy plus ipilimumab. The receptors were sampled from a human donor with non-small cell lung cancer who had a partial response to radiotherapy plus ipilimumab.

This clone occurred a few times. J is TRBJ2-2 and V is TRBV7-6, with D maybe TRBD2 (5 bases). Germline CDR1 SGHVS, CDR2 FNYEAQ. The CDR3 extends over 14 amino acids. Trimming removed 1 base at V and 5 bases at J, with 8 bases between. The CDR3 spells CASSLDGSTGELFF. The CDR3 coding sequence is TGTGCCAGCAGCTTAGATGGGAGTACCGGGGAGCTGTTTTTT.

The J gene is TRBJ2-7, the V gene TRBV7-9; D remains ambiguous. From germline, CDR1 is SEHNR and CDR2 FQNEAQ (reference sequence). V was trimmed by 0 bases and J by 3 bases, leaving 3 bases between them. This CDR3 is 12 amino acids long. The CDR3: CASSLALYEQYF. The CDR3 nucleotides read TGTGCCAGCAGCTTAGCACTCTACGAGCAGTACTTC.

This clone came up once. The rearrangement links TRBV5-1 to TRBJ1-5, with a possible D match to TRBD1 (5 bases). Germline V gives CDR1 SGHRS, CDR2 YFSETQ. CDR3 length equals 14 residues. Deletions cut 0 bases from V and 5 bases from J, with 9 bases between. In DNA, the CDR3 is TGCGCCAGCAGCTTGGCCTCGGGGGATCAGCCCCAGCATTTT. It is translated as CASSLASGDQPQHF.

About this clone itself: Other DNA sequences in this sample translate to the same CDR3. V is TRBV6-6 and J is TRBJ1-2; D remains unclear. CDR1 is MNHNY and CDR2 is SVGAGI in the germline V gene (reference sequence). The CDR3 is 14 amino acids. V was clipped by 0 bases and J by 2 bases, with 7 bases between them. DNA of the CDR3: TGTGCCAGCAGTTACTCGGCGGGCAACTATGGCTACACCTTC. It encodes CASSYSAGNYGYTF.

V gene TRBV10-1 combines with J gene TRBJ1-1; no clear D gene. The V end was cut by 0 bases, the J end by 4 bases, with 6 bases between. Per the germline V gene, CDR1 is WNHNN and CDR2 is SYGVQD (reference sequence). The CDR3 is 13 amino acids. In DNA form, the CDR3 reads TGCGCCAGCAGTGAGTCGAGGGCCACTGAAGCTTTCTTT. This translates into CASSESRATEAFF.